The 26 T cell receptor beta chains given below trace back to one sample, sequenced in a study of shared clonotypes between healthy human individuals. Sequencing was performed with immunoSEQ multiplex PCR; in TCRdb, only in-frame clones are kept and a portion is missing. The sample includes some 1,100,000 clones, approximately 80% seen only once; the top ten take around 0.47%. What was sequenced was memory CD4+ T cells from PBMCs. Sample subset: CD45RA-negative fraction. The receptors were gathered from a man aged 18 to 29 in good health. Some clones in this sample may be carry-over from other donors' samples.

This chain uses TRBV12-1 with TRBJ2-3; TRBD2 was called by the table and not checked on the DNA. TRBV12-1 is a listed pseudogene. This CDR3 comprises 18 residues. The CDR3 nucleotides read TGTGCCAGCAGCCCAAAGCCCCCGGGACTAGCGCCCACAGATACGCAGTATTTT. Translating it yields CASSPKPPGLAPTDTQYF.

This clone was observed a single time. The genes are TRBV29-1 and TRBJ2-1; 11 bases align to TRBD2. The CDR3 is 14 amino acids. The V segment lost 6 bases and the J segment 3 bases; nucleotides outside the gene matches: 4. The germline gives CDR1 SQVTM, CDR2 ANQGSEA. The CDR3 coding sequence is TGCAGCGTAGCGGGACTAGCGGACTACAATGAGCAGTTCTTC. Amino acid sequence: CSVAGLADYNEQFF.

The chain uses TRBV28 and TRBJ2-7; 7 nucleotides agree with TRBD2. This CDR3 contains 14 residues. Germline CDR1 is MDHEN and CDR2 is SYDVKM. With V trimmed by 5 bases and J by 7 bases, 11 bases remained unmatched. The CDR3 bases are TGTGCCAGCAGTGTCTCGGCGGGAGAGGGGGAGCAGTACTTC. Its protein product is CASSVSAGEGEQYF.

The gene calls are TRBV5-1 and TRBJ2-1, with 10 bases lining up with TRBD2. Germline loops: CDR1 SGHRS, CDR2 YFSETQ. This CDR3 has 19 amino acids. Germline trimming cut 4 bases from V and 4 bases from J; bases unmatched to any gene: 17. CDR3 DNA sequence: TGCGCCAGCAGCCGGGGAACCTGGGCTAGCGGGAGAGCATACAATGAGCAGTTCTTC. It encodes CASSRGTWASGRAYNEQFF.

V gene TRBV29-1 combines with J gene TRBJ1-2, with unresolved D. The V end lost 3 bases, the J end lost 7 bases, and 15 bases lay between the germline ends. Germline V gene data show CDR1 as SQVTM and CDR2 as ANQGSEA. The CDR3 is 13 amino acids. The CDR3, as DNA: TGCAGCGTTGATGAAGGGCCCGGCGTTGGCTACACCTTC. It codes for CSVDEGPGVGYTF.

The rearrangement links TRBV28 to TRBJ1-6, with D unclear. Trimming cost V 4 bases and J 7 bases, with 5 bases left between them. This CDR3 region has 12 residues. Germline CDR1 reads MDHEN; CDR2 reads SYDVKM. CDR3 protein: CASSSMNSPLHF. CDR3 DNA: TGTGCCAGCAGTTCGATGAATTCACCCCTCCACTTT.

V is TRBV7-9 and J is TRBJ1-3, with no clear D. V dropped 5 bases and J dropped 4 bases, with 18 bases sitting between them. Germline CDR1 SEHNR, CDR2 FQNEAQ (reference sequence). The CDR3 is made up of 16 amino acids. Written as DNA, the CDR3 is TGTGCCAGCAGCCCGAGAGGTTTAGGTCAAGGAAACACCATATATTTT. This encodes CASSPRGLGQGNTIYF. Variable domain in full (rest from reference TRBV7-9 and TRBJ1-3): DTGVSQNPRHKITKRGQNVTFRCDPISEHNRLYWYRQTLGQGPEFLTYFQNEAQLEKSRLLSDRFSAERPKGSFSTLEIQRTEQGDSAMYLCASSPRGLGQGNTIYFGEGSWLTVV.

The chain carries TRBV11-3 and TRBJ2-3; TRBD2 might be the D (5 bases). This CDR3 contains 13 residues. The V gene's germline CDR1 is SGHNT and CDR2 YENEEA. Trimming cost V 2 bases and J 4 bases, with 7 bases left between them. This CDR3 reads CASSLRGPDTQYF. The CDR3 region has the DNA TGTGCCAGCAGCTTACGGGGTCCAGATACGCAGTATTTT.

J is TRBJ1-1 and V is TRBV5-4; D is uncertain. Germline lookup yields CDR1 SGHNT and CDR2 YYREEE (reference sequence). V shed 4 bases and J shed 1 base, with 14 bases lying between them. The CDR3 loop spans 15 amino acids. The CDR3 sequence is CASSLPGSRNTEAFF. Here the CDR3 DNA reads TGTGCCAGCAGCCTCCCAGGCTCCCGGAACACTGAAGCTTTCTTT. The variable domain in full, completed from reference TRBV5-4 and TRBJ1-1, reads ETGVTQSPTHLIKTRGQQVTLRCSSQSGHNTVSWYQQALGQGPQFIFQYYREEENGRGNFPPRFSGLQFPNYSSELNVNALELDDSALYLCASSLPGSRNTEAFFGQGTRLTVV.

The J gene is TRBJ2-7, the V gene TRBV9, with D maybe TRBD2 (6 bases). The CDR3 runs 16 residues. Germline V gives CDR1 SGDLS, CDR2 YYNGEE. Trimming removed 1 base from V and 3 bases from J, with 17 bases in between. The CDR3: CASSVTRGAGVYEQYF. The DNA of the CDR3 is TGTGCCAGCAGCGTAACGCGGGGCGCAGGAGTCTACGAGCAGTACTTC.

This rearrangement joins TRBV7-8 to TRBJ2-7; perhaps TRBD1 as D (7 bases). Trimming removed 3 bases at V and 3 bases at J, with 15 bases between. The germline V gene has CDR1 SGHVS and CDR2 FQNEAQ. The CDR3 has 15 residues. CDR3 sequence: CASSFRGRDSYEQYF. The DNA of the CDR3 is TGTGCCAGCAGCTTCAGAGGGCGGGACAGCTACGAGCAGTACTTC. Based on the CDR3 plus reference TRBV7-8 and TRBJ2-7, the full variable domain is GAGVSQSPRYKVAKRGQDVALRCDPISGHVSLFWYQQALGQGPEFLTYFQNEAQLDKSGLPSDRFFAERPEGSVSTLKIQRTQQEDSAVYLCASSFRGRDSYEQYFGPGTRLTVT.

The chain couples TRBV7-9 to TRBJ2-7; unclear D gene. CDR3 size: 15 residues. Deletions cut 5 bases from V and 5 bases from J, with 19 bases between. The germline V gene encodes CDR1 SEHNR and CDR2 FQNEAQ (reference sequence). CDR3 coding DNA: TGTGCCAGCAGCCAACACGAAGGGCCTTTAGACGAGCAGTACTTC. It translates to CASSQHEGPLDEQYF.

The chain is built from TRBV6-1 and TRBJ1-5; 10 bases agree with TRBD1. V was clipped by 0 bases and J by 2 bases; unmatched bases: 4. The V gene's germline CDR1 is MNHNS and CDR2 SASEGT. The CDR3 consists of 17 residues. The CDR3 coding sequence is TGTGCCAGCAGTGAAGCTTGGGGGACAGGGGGCAATCAGCCCCAGCATTTT. It encodes CASSEAWGTGGNQPQHF.

This rearrangement joins TRBV6-1 to TRBJ2-7, with TRBD1 matching 10 bases. V was clipped by 3 bases and J by 5 bases; unmatched bases: 7. There are 15 residues in the CDR3. Germline V lookup: CDR1 MNHNS, CDR2 SASEGT. The DNA for the CDR3 is TGTGCCAGCAGTGACGCCGGGACAGGGGCGGACGAGCAGTACTTC. The encoded protein is CASSDAGTGADEQYF.

V usage is TRBV27 and J usage is TRBJ1-1; possible D gene TRBD1, 5 bases. Germline lookup yields CDR1 MNHEY and CDR2 SMNVEV (reference sequence). The V end lost 6 bases, the J end lost 4 bases, and 9 bases lay between the germline ends. CDR3 length equals 12 residues. The CDR3 DNA sequence: TGTGCCAGCAGAGGGGTGCTCACTGAAGCTTTCTTT. This sequence encodes CASRGVLTEAFF.

The V and J genes are TRBV5-1 and TRBJ2-1, with D tentatively TRBD2 (6 bases). The CDR3 covers 14 residues. In germline, CDR1 is SGHRS, CDR2 YFSETQ. Deletions cut 0 bases from V and 8 bases from J, with 12 bases between. CDR3 sequence (DNA): TGCGCCAGCAGCTTGGTGTTTGGAGGGGATGAGCAGTTCTTC. It is translated as CASSLVFGGDEQFF.

This chain connects TRBV7-2 to TRBJ2-1; 11 nucleotides align to TRBD2. The CDR3 covers 15 residues. V was pared by 3 bases and J by 6 bases, with 4 bases of the junction left unmatched. The germline V gene encodes CDR1 SGHTA and CDR2 FQGNSA. The chain's CDR3 is CASSFRTSGSNEQFF. The CDR3 DNA is TGTGCCAGCAGCTTCAGAACTAGCGGGAGCAATGAGCAGTTCTTC.

V usage is TRBV18 and J usage is TRBJ2-1, with unresolved D. The CDR3 is 13 amino acids. The germline V and J ends were trimmed by 6 bases and 3 bases, with 9 bases remaining between them. CDR1 and CDR2 from the germline V gene are KGHSH and LQKENI. This CDR3 is CASSTASYNEQFF. For the CDR3, the DNA is TGTGCCAGCTCGACCGCTAGCTACAATGAGCAGTTCTTC.

This chain links TRBV5-1 with TRBJ1-1, with D unclear. From germline, CDR1 is SGHRS and CDR2 YFSETQ. V shed 2 bases and J shed 6 bases, with 20 bases lying between them. The CDR3 runs to 16 residues. The CDR3 loop reads CASSFSKLGFPPEAFF. Written as DNA, the CDR3 is TGCGCCAGCAGCTTTTCCAAGTTGGGGTTTCCTCCTGAAGCTTTCTTT.

This chain links TRBV5-1 with TRBJ2-3; perhaps TRBD2 as D (6 bases). V lost 0 bases to trimming and J lost 4 bases, with 9 bases between them. CDR3 size: 14 residues. Per germline, CDR1 SGHRS and CDR2 YFSETQ. CDR3: CASSLEEGPDTQYF. The CDR3 DNA reads as TGCGCCAGCAGCTTGGAGGAGGGCCCAGATACGCAGTATTTT.

This chain uses TRBV6-5 with TRBJ2-5; TRBD1 matches at 11 bases. V lost 6 bases and J lost 5; bases outside the gene matches: 5. Germline V CDR1 and CDR2: MNHEY, SVGAGI. This CDR3 is 14 amino acids long. The CDR3 nucleotides are TGTGCCAGCAGAAGGACAGGGGGCGCGGAGACCCAGTACTTC. This gives the protein CASRRTGGAETQYF.

The chain joins TRBV7-2 to TRBJ1-1; TRBD1 might be the D (6 bases). Germline values: CDR1 SGHTA, CDR2 FQGNSA. There are 14 residues in the CDR3. The V end lost 3 bases, the J end lost 7 bases, and 15 bases lay between the germline ends. The CDR3 region is CASSFNRVGREAFF. DNA for the CDR3: TGTGCCAGCAGCTTTAACAGGGTGGGCCGTGAAGCTTTCTTT.

The table lists this clone with a few counts. V and J are TRBV6-1 and TRBJ1-1, with D unresolved. The germline gives CDR1 MNHNS, CDR2 SASEGT. V was cut by 6 bases and J by 3 bases, with 11 bases left in between. The CDR3 has 13 amino acids. DNA for the CDR3: TGTGCCAGCAGGAACTTTCCATACACTGAAGCTTTCTTT. This codes for CASRNFPYTEAFF.

This clone was seen just once. This CDR3 is also generated by other DNA sequences in the sample. This chain links TRBV10-3 with TRBJ1-5; D is undetermined. V dropped 0 bases and J dropped 5 bases, with 5 bases sitting between them. Per germline, CDR1 ENHRY and CDR2 SYGVKD. The CDR3 runs 13 residues. The chain's CDR3 is CAISESGDQPQHF. The CDR3 bases are TGTGCCATCAGTGAGTCCGGGGATCAGCCCCAGCATTTT.

The chain joins TRBV4-2 to TRBJ2-6; no definite D call. Deletions cut 0 bases from V and 2 bases from J, with 5 bases between. This CDR3 has 15 amino acids. Germline-derived CDR1 and CDR2 are LGHNA and YNFKEQ. DNA for the CDR3: TGTGCCAGCAGCCAAGACCCAACTGGGGCCAACGTCCTGACTTTC. Protein sequence: CASSQDPTGANVLTF.

The chain recombines TRBV9 with TRBJ1-2; 10 nucleotides align to TRBD1. Germline CDR1 SGDLS, CDR2 YYNGEE. V gave up 3 bases and J gave up 7 bases; unmatched junction bases: 9. CDR3 length: 15 residues. The CDR3 region has the DNA TGTGCCAGCAGCGCAGGGGGACAGGGGCGAGGTGGCTACACCTTC. As protein: CASSAGGQGRGGYTF. The full variable domain, in which reference TRBV9 and TRBJ1-2 provide the parts outside the CDR3, is DSGVTQTPKHLITATGQRVTLRCSPRSGDLSVYWYQQSLDQGLQFLIQYYNGEERAKGNILERFSAQQFPDLHSELNLSSLELGDSALYFCASSAGGQGRGGYTFGSGTRLTVV.